The T cell receptor (beta chain) under discussion was sequenced for a study of T cell changes during pregnancy in multiple sclerosis. TCRdb's copy holds only in-frame clones and misses some; the assay was immunoSEQ multiplex PCR. The sample includes more than 95,000 clones, about 90% of them seen just once. Germline CDR1 SGHRS, CDR2 YFSETQ. The CDR3 is 16 amino acids. Trimming removed 1 base from V and 5 bases from J; junction bases left unmatched: 6. Specimen: peripheral blood, collected after pregnancy. This chain links TRBV5-1 with TRBJ2-3, with TRBD2 matching over 11 bases. This receptor was taken from a female donor with multiple sclerosis, enrolled in a pregnancy study. In nucleotides, the CDR3 is TGCGCCAGCAGCTTGAGCCTAGCGGGAGGACAAGATACGCAGTATTTT. This codes for CASSLSLAGGQDTQYF.